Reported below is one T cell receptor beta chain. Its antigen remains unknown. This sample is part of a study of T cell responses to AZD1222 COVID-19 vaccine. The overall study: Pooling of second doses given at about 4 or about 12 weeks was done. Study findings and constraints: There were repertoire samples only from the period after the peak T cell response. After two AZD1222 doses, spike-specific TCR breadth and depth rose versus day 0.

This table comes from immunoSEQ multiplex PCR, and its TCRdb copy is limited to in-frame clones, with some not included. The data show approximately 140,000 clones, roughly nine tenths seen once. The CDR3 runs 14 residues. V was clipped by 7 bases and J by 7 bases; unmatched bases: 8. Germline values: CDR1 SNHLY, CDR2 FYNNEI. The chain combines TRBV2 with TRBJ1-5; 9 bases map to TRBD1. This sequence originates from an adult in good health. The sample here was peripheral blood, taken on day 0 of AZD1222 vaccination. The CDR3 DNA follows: TGTGCCAGCAACCGAGACAGGGGGGTACAGCCCCAGCATTTT. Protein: CASNRDRGVQPQHF.